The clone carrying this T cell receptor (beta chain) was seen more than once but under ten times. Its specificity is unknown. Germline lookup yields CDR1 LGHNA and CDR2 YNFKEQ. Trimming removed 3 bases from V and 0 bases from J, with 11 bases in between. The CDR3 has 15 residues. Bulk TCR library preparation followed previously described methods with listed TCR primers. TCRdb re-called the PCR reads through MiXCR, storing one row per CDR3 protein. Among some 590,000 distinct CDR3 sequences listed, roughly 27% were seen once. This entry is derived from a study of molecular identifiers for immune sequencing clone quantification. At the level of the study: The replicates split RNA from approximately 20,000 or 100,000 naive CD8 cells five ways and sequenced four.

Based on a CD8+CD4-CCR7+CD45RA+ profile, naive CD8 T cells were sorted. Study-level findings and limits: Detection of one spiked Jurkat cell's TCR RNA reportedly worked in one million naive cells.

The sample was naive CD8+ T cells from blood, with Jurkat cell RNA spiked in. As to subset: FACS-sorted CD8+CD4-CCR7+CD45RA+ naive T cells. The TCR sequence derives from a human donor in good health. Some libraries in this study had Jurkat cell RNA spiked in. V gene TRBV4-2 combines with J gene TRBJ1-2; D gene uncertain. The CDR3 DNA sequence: TGTGCCAGCAGCCAGGCTCCAACAACTAACTATGGCTACACCTTC. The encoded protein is CASSQAPTTNYGYTF.